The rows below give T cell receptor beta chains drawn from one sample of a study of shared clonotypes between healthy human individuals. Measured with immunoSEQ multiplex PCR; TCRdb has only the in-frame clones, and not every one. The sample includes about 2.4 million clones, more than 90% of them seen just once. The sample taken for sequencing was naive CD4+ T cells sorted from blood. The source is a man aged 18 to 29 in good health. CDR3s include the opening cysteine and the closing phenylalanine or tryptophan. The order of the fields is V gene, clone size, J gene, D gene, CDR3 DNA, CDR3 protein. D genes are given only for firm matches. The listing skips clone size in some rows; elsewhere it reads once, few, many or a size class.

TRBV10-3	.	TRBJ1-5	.	TGTGCCCTCGCGGGGAGTAGCAATCAGCCCCAGCATTTT	CALAGSSNQPQHF
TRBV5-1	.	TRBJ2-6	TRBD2	TGCGCCAGCAGCCCGGGACTAGCGGGGTTTGGGGCCAACGTCCTGACTTTC	CASSPGLAGFGANVLTF
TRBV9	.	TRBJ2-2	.	TGTGCCAGCAGCCCTTCCCTACACCAGGCGGGCTCCGGGGAGCTGTTTTTT	CASSPSLHQAGSGELFF
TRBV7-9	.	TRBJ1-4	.	TGTGCCAGCAGCTATGGACAGAATGAAAAACTGTTTTTT	CASSYGQNEKLFF
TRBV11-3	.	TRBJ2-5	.	TGTGCCAGCAGCTTAGGGTCTTCCCAAGAGACCCAGTACTTC	CASSLGSSQETQYF
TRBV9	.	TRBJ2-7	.	TGTGCCAGCAGCGTAGGCCCAGGGGTAGGCTACGAGCAGTACTTC	CASSVGPGVGYEQYF
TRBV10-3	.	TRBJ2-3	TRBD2	TGTGCCATCAGCCGACTAGCGGGGCACACAGATACGCAGTATTTT	CAISRLAGHTDTQYF
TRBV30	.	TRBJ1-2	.	TGTGCCTGGAGTGTTCACAACGAAGGCTACACCTTC	CAWSVHNEGYTF
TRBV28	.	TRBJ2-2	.	TGTGCCAGCAGTTTTCAGAGGACAGTGAACACCGGGGAGCTGTTTTTT	CASSFQRTVNTGELFF
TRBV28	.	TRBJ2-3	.	TGTGCCAGCCTCAAGAGGGGGAGCACAGATACGCAGTATTTT	CASLKRGSTDTQYF
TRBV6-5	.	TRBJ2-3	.	TGTGCCAGCAGCCCCATGCCGGATACGCAGTATTTT	CASSPMPDTQYF
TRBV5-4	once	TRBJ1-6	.	TGTGCCAGCAGCTCCCGTTTTAGTCCTACCTCCTATAATTCACCCCTCCACTTT	CASSSRFSPTSYNSPLHF
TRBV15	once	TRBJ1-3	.	TGTGCCACCAGCACCCAGGGGTTTAGCTCTGGAAACACCATATATTTT	CATSTQGFSSGNTIYF
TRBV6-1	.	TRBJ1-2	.	TGTGCCAGCAGTGCGGTCAGACCGAATGGCTACACCTTC	CASSAVRPNGYTF
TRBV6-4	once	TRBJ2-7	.	TGTGCCAGCAAAGGGAAATTAATTGGGAACTACGAGCAGTACTTC	CASKGKLIGNYEQYF
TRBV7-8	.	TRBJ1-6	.	TGTGCCAGCAGCTACATCAGGGATGGGAGCTCCTATAATTCACCCCTCCACTTT	CASSYIRDGSSYNSPLHF
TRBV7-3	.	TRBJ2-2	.	TGTGCCAGCAGCTTAGACAGAGCTCGGCCCGGGGAGCTGTTTTTT	CASSLDRARPGELFF
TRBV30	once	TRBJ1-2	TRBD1	TGTGCCTGGAGTCCGATCAGGGGGCTGAGTGGCTACACCTTC	CAWSPIRGLSGYTF
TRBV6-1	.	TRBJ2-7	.	TGTGCCAGCAGTACTTCCTACGAGCAGTACTTC	CASSTSYEQYF
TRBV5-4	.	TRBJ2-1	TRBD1	TGTGCCAGCAGCCCGGGCGGGGGACAGGGGCCCTACAATGAGCAGTTCTTC	CASSPGGGQGPYNEQFF
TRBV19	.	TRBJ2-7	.	TGTGCCAGTAGTATTGGGGTCGGACGTGACGAGCAGTACTTC	CASSIGVGRDEQYF
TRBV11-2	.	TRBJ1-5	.	TGTGCCAGCAGCTTAGCCCAGGGGCCGGGACCCCAGCATTTT	CASSLAQGPGPQHF
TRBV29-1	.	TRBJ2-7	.	TGCAGCGTGGGGGAACCGGCTAGCTCCTACGAGCAGTACTTC	CSVGEPASSYEQYF
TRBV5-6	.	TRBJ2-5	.	TGTGCCAGCAGCTTGCCCGGGGACGGGGAGACCCAGTACTTC	CASSLPGDGETQYF
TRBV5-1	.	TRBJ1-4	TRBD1	TGCGCCAGCAGCGAGGCACCTGGACAGGGAAGGGAAAAACTGTTTTTT	CASSEAPGQGREKLFF
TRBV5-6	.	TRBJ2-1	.	TGTGCCAGCAGCTTTTGGTACAATGAGCAGTTCTTC	CASSFWYNEQFF
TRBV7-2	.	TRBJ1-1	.	TGTGCCAGCAGCCGGGACGGGAACATGAACACTGAAGCTTTCTTT	CASSRDGNMNTEAFF
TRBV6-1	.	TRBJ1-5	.	TGTGCCAGCAGTGAACAGGACAGACTTAATCAGCCCCAGCATTTT	CASSEQDRLNQPQHF
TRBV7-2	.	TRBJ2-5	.	TGTGCCAGCAGCCCCGGCCACTCGTGGCAAGAGACCCAGTACTTC	CASSPGHSWQETQYF
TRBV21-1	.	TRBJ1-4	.	TGTGCCAGCAGCAAAGCCGCGGGGAGGGGAAAACTGTTTTTT	CASSKAAGRGKLFF
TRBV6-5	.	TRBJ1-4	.	TGTGCCAGCAGTTACTTTGTGGGAACCGATGAAAAACTGTTTTTT	CASSYFVGTDEKLFF
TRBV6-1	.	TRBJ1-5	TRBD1	TGTGCCAGCAACAGTCCAGGGGGTGGACAGCCCCAGCATTTT	CASNSPGGGQPQHF
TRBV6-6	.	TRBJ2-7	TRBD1	TGTGCCAGCAGCCGGGACAGGGATTATTACGAGCAGTACTTC	CASSRDRDYYEQYF
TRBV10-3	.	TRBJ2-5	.	TGTGCCATCAGCCCTGGGGGCGGGCAAGAGACCCAGTACTTC	CAISPGGGQETQYF
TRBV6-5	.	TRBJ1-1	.	TGTGCCAGCAGTTACTCCGGGTACGGGAACACTGAAGCTTTCTTT	CASSYSGYGNTEAFF
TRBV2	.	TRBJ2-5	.	TGTGCCAGCAGTCCATTCCGACTCCGGGACAAGGGGGAGACCCAGTACTTC	CASSPFRLRDKGETQYF
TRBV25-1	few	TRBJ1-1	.	TGTGCCAGCAATAAAAACAGAGAAGCTTTCTTT	CASNKNREAFF
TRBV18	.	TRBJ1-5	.	TGTGCCAGCTCACCTCGGGGGGGGGCTGGGCAGCCCCAGCATTTT	CASSPRGGAGQPQHF
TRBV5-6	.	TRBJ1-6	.	TGTGCCAGCAGCTTGGTAGCCTCTTTCGGGTCACCCCTCCACTTT	CASSLVASFGSPLHF
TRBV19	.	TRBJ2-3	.	TGTGCCAGTAGTGAACCGGCGAGCACAGATACGCAGTATTTT	CASSEPASTDTQYF
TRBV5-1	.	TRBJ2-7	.	TGCGCCAGCAGCTTGAGGGGCCCAGGGAGCTCCTACGAGCAGTACTTC	CASSLRGPGSSYEQYF
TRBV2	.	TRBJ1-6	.	TGTGCCAGCAGTGAAGACACCGGCGGGTACTCACCCCTCCACTTT	CASSEDTGGYSPLHF
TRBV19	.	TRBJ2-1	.	TGTGCCAGTGGAATTAAGGTCAATGAGCAGTTCTTC	CASGIKVNEQFF
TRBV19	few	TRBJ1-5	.	TGTGCCAGTAGTATACGCAGGGGCGACCAGCCCCAGCATTTT	CASSIRRGDQPQHF
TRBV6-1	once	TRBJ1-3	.	TGTGCCAGCAGCCCCACAGGGTATGGAAACACCATATATTTT	CASSPTGYGNTIYF
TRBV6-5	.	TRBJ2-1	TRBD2	TGTGCCAGCAGCCGCGGGACTAGCGGGAGACCGTTCTTC	CASSRGTSGRPFF
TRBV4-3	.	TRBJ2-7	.	TGCGCCAGCAGCCAAGTTCAGGGAGTCCACGAGCAGTACTTC	CASSQVQGVHEQYF
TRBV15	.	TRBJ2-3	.	TGTGCCACCAGCAGAGCCAGCGGAAACACAGATACGCAGTATTTT	CATSRASGNTDTQYF
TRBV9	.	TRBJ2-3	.	TGTGCCAGCAGCGTAGTGGGGAGCGACACAGATACGCAGTATTTT	CASSVVGSDTDTQYF
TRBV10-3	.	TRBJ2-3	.	TGTGCCATCAGTGAAAAGAGCGGTGTCGGTCAGTATTTT	CAISEKSGVGQYF
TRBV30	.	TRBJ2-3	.	TGTGCCTGGAGTTTAAGTGACGCCAATACGCAGTATTTT	CAWSLSDANTQYF
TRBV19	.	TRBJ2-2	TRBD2	TGTGCCAGTAGTACTACTAGCGGCGGGGAGCTGTTTTTT	CASSTTSGGELFF
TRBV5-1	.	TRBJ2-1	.	TGCGCCAGCAGCTCCCAGGCTTACAATGAGCAGTTCTTC	CASSSQAYNEQFF
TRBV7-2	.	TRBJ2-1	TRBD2	TGTGCCAGCAGCTTAGGGGGGACTAGCGGGAGGGCCTATGAGCAGTTCTTC	CASSLGGTSGRAYEQFF
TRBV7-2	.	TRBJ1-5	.	TGTGCCAGCAGCCCAGAAAAGCCCCAGCATTTT	CASSPEKPQHF